The 11 T cell receptor beta chains below were found in one sample sequenced in a study of blood T cell repertoires in COVID-19. Using immunoSEQ multiplex PCR, the repertoire was profiled, and TCRdb retains in-frame clones only, with some absent. The sample has fewer than 200,000 clones; 70% to 85% are singletons. The material sequenced was peripheral blood. These receptor sequences come from a man between 60 and 75 years old who had recovered from COVID-19.

There are many counts of this clone. V gene TRBV7-9 combines with J gene TRBJ2-3; 7 nucleotides agree with TRBD2. CDR1 is SEHNR and CDR2 is FQNEAQ in the germline V gene (reference sequence). The junction had 5 bases not matched to a gene; V was cut back by 6 bases and J by 2 bases. The CDR3 covers 14 residues. This chain's CDR3 is CASRAAGTTDTQYF. Here the CDR3 DNA reads TGTGCCAGCAGAGCAGCGGGGACCACAGATACGCAGTATTTT. The full variable domain, rest sourced from reference TRBV7-9 and TRBJ2-3, is DTGVSQNPRHKITKRGQNVTFRCDPISEHNRLYWYRQTLGQGPEFLTYFQNEAQLEKSRLLSDRFSAERPKGSFSTLEIQRTEQGDSAMYLCASRAAGTTDTQYFGPGTRLTVL.

The genes are TRBV19 and TRBJ1-5, with TRBD1 matching over 9 bases. The CDR3 runs 14 residues. Germline CDR1 is LNHDA and CDR2 is SQIVND (reference sequence). With 7 bases clipped from V and 4 bases from J, the junction kept 5 bases outside the gene matches. CDR3 residues: CASNQGQGNQPQHF. The DNA of the CDR3 is TGTGCCAGTAATCAAGGACAGGGGAATCAGCCCCAGCATTTT.

The chain recombines TRBV3-1 (or the pseudogene TRBV3-2) with TRBJ2-3; D is undetermined. CDR3 length equals 15 residues. Germline V lookup: CDR1 LGHDT, CDR2 YNNKEL (reference sequence). Trimming cost V 5 bases and J 0 bases, with 12 bases left between them. For the CDR3, the DNA is TGTGCCAGCAGCGATAGCCGTACTAGCACAGATACGCAGTATTTT. Protein sequence: CASSDSRTSTDTQYF.

V usage is TRBV5-1 and J usage is TRBJ2-5; 11 bases fit TRBD1. CDR3 length equals 14 residues. The V gene's germline CDR1 is SGHRS and CDR2 YFSETQ. The CDR3: CVTQVGTGGETQYF. CDR3 nucleotide sequence: TGCGTCACCCAAGTCGGGACAGGGGGAGAGACCCAGTACTTC.

The rearrangement uses TRBV3-1 (or the pseudogene TRBV3-2) and TRBJ1-1; D is unresolved. CDR1 and CDR2 from the germline V gene are LGHDT and YNNKEL (reference sequence). The CDR3 has 13 residues. V was cut by 5 bases and J by 2 bases, with 9 bases left in between. CDR3 DNA: TGTGCCAGCAGCTCCGGAGTAAACACTGAAGCTTTCTTT. Translated, it gives CASSSGVNTEAFF.

The V gene is TRBV3-1 (or the pseudogene TRBV3-2), the J gene TRBJ1-6, with D possibly matching TRBD1 (5 bases). The CDR3 is 15 residues long. With 3 bases removed from V and 8 bases from J, the gap between germline ends came to 14 bases. CDR1 and CDR2 (germline): LGHDT, YNNKEL (reference sequence). The CDR3 protein is CASSHSEGRHSPLHF. CDR3 bases: TGTGCCAGCAGCCATTCGGAGGGGCGCCATTCACCCCTCCACTTT.

The V call is TRBV18, the J call TRBJ2-7; maybe TRBD2 (6 bases). The V gene lost 11 bases and the J gene lost 5 bases, with 19 bases spanning the gap. CDR3 length: 13 residues. Germline assignment: CDR1 KGHSH and CDR2 LQKENI. This chain's CDR3 is CAGGRSPPDEQYF. CDR3 sequence (DNA): TGTGCCGGAGGGCGAAGTCCCCCGGACGAGCAGTACTTC. Variable domain in full (rest from reference TRBV18 and TRBJ2-7): NAGVMQNPRHLVRRRGQEARLRCSPMKGHSHVYWYRQLPEEGLKFMVYLQKENIIDESGMPKERFSAEFPKEGPSILRIQQVVRGDSAAYFCAGGRSPPDEQYFGPGTRLTVT.

The chain links TRBV27 to TRBJ2-5; 7 nucleotides match TRBD1. J gave up 1 base and V 6 bases, and 8 bases lay outside the gene matches. The CDR3 length is 15 residues. Germline CDR1 MNHEY, CDR2 SMNVEV (reference sequence). CDR3: CASSSWGQSQETQYF. CDR3 in DNA: TGTGCCAGCAGCTCCTGGGGACAGTCCCAAGAGACCCAGTACTTC.

The chain recombines TRBV5-6 with TRBJ1-5; maybe TRBD1 (5 bases). Trimming shortened V by 0 bases and J by 1 base, and 17 bases separated the two germline ends. Germline loops: CDR1 SGHDT, CDR2 YYEEEE. CDR3 length equals 18 residues. The CDR3 is CASSLANGGGTSNQPQHF. The CDR3 bases are TGTGCCAGCAGCTTGGCCAATGGGGGAGGGACCAGCAATCAGCCCCAGCATTTT.

V usage is TRBV5-1 and J usage is TRBJ2-7; a possible D gene is TRBD2 (5 bases). Deletions cut 0 bases from V and 5 bases from J, with 12 bases between. Germline CDR1 and CDR2: SGHRS and YFSETQ. This CDR3 is 14 amino acids long. CDR3 sequence (DNA): TGCGCCAGCAGCTTGGCGGGGTACGTCGACGAGCAGTACTTC. It is translated as CASSLAGYVDEQYF.

The chain is built from TRBV6-2 or TRBV6-3 and TRBJ2-1; D not certain. Trimming pared 4 bases from V and 0 bases from J, leaving 7 bases between. The CDR3 has 14 amino acids. Germline assignment: CDR1 MNHEY and CDR2 SVGEGT. The CDR3 bases are TGTGCCAGCAGTTCGGCTAGCTCCTACAATGAGCAGTTCTTC. Amino acid sequence: CASSSASSYNEQFF.